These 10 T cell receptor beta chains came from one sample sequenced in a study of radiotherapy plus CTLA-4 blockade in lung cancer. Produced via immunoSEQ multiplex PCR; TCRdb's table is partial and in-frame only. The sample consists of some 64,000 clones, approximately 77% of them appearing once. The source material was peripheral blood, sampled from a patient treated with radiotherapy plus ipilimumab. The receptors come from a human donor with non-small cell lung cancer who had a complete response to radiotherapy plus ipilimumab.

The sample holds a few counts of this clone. The CDR3 region is CASSYRGESNQPQHF. CDR3 in DNA: TGTGCCAGCAGCTACAGGGGAGAGAGCAATCAGCCCCAGCATTTT. This sequence joins TRBV27 and TRBJ1-5, with 7 bases lining up with TRBD1. This CDR3 is 15 amino acids long. The V segment lost 6 bases and the J segment 1 base; nucleotides outside the gene matches: 6. Germline assignment: CDR1 MNHEY and CDR2 SMNVEV (reference sequence).

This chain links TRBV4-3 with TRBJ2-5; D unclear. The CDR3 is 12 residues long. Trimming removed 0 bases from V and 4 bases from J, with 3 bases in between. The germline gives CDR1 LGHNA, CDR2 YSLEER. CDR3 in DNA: TGCGCCAGCAGCCAAGAACGAGAGACCCAGTACTTC. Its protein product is CASSQERETQYF.

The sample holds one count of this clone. CDR3: CASSQERWGQGHQPQHF. The CDR3 nucleotides read TGCGCCAGCAGCCAAGAAAGATGGGGACAGGGGCACCAGCCCCAGCATTTT. This rearrangement joins TRBV4-1 to TRBJ1-5; the match to TRBD1 covers 10 bases. Germline CDR1 reads MGHRA; CDR2 reads YSYEKL. Trimming removed 0 bases from V and 7 bases from J; junction bases left unmatched: 9. The CDR3 length is 17 residues.

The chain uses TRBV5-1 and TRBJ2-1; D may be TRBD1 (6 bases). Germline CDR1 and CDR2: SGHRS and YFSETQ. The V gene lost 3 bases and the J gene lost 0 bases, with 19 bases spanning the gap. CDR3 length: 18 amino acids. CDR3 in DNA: TGCGCCAGCAGCTCCACAGGGTTGGGCGAATACTCCTACAATGAGCAGTTCTTC. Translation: CASSSTGLGEYSYNEQFF. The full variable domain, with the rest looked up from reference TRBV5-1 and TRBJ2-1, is KAGVTQTPRYLIKTRGQQVTLSCSPISGHRSVSWYQQTPGQGLQFLFEYFSETQRNKGNFPGRFSGRQFSNSRSEMNVSTLELGDSALYLCASSSTGLGEYSYNEQFFGPGTRLTVL.

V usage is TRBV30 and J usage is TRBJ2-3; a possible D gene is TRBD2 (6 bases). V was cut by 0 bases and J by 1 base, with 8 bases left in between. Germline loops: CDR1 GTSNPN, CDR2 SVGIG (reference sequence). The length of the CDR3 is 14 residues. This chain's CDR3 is CAWSVTGGTDTQYF. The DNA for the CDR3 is TGTGCCTGGAGTGTAACGGGGGGCACAGATACGCAGTATTTT.

CDR3 bases: TGCGCCAGCAGCCGACGGACAGGGTTGGAGACCCAGTACTTC. Encoded protein: CASSRRTGLETQYF. The V gene is TRBV5-1, the J gene TRBJ2-5, with TRBD1 identical over 8 bases. With V trimmed by 4 bases and J by 5 bases, 7 bases remained unmatched. This CDR3 region has 14 residues. Germline CDR1 reads SGHRS; CDR2 reads YFSETQ. The full variable domain, in which reference TRBV5-1 and TRBJ2-5 provide the parts outside the CDR3, is KAGVTQTPRYLIKTRGQQVTLSCSPISGHRSVSWYQQTPGQGLQFLFEYFSETQRNKGNFPGRFSGRQFSNSRSEMNVSTLELGDSALYLCASSRRTGLETQYFGPGTRLLVL.

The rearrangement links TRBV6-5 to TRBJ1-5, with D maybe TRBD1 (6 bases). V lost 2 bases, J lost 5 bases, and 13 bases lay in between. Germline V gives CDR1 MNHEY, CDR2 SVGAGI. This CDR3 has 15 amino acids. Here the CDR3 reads CASSYTTGPDQPQHF. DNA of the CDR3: TGTGCCAGCAGTTACACGACAGGCCCAGATCAGCCCCAGCATTTT.

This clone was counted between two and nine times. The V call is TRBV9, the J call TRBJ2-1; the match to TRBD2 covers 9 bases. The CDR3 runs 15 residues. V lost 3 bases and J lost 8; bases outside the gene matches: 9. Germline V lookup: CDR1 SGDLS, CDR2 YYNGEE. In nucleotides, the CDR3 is TGTGCCAGCAGCGGCGGGGGGGCCCTTTTGGATGAGCAGTTCTTC. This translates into CASSGGGALLDEQFF. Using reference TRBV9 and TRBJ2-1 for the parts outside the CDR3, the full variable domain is DSGVTQTPKHLITATGQRVTLRCSPRSGDLSVYWYQQSLDQGLQFLIQYYNGEERAKGNILERFSAQQFPDLHSELNLSSLELGDSALYFCASSGGGALLDEQFFGPGTRLTVL.

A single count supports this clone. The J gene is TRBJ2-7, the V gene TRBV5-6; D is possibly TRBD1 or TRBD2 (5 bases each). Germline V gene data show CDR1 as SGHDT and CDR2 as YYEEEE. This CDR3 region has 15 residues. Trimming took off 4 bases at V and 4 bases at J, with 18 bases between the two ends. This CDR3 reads CASSATGPIFYEQYF. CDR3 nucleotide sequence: TGTGCCAGCAGCGCTACGGGACCAATTTTTTACGAGCAGTACTTC.

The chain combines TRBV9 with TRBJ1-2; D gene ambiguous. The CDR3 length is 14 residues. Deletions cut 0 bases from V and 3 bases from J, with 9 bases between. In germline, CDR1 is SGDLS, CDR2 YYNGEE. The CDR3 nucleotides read TGTGCCAGCAGCGTAGCGGGTCGTGACTATGGCTACACCTTC. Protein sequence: CASSVAGRDYGYTF.